Below are 26 T cell receptor beta chains sequenced from a single sample in a study of blood T cell repertoires in COVID-19. Sequencing was performed with immunoSEQ multiplex PCR; in TCRdb, only in-frame clones are kept and a portion is missing. The sample holds a few hundred thousand clones, more than 75% seen once. Source material: peripheral blood. The receptors were sampled from a woman in her forties or fifties who had recovered from COVID-19.

The gene calls are TRBV10-3 and TRBJ1-2; unclear D gene. The CDR3 runs to 13 residues. The V gene lost 5 bases and the J gene lost 4 bases, with 11 bases spanning the gap. The germline V gene encodes CDR1 ENHRY and CDR2 SYGVKD. CDR3 residues: CAISMQVSYGYTF. Here the CDR3 DNA reads TGTGCCATCAGTATGCAGGTCTCCTATGGCTACACCTTC.

This clone was observed a single time. The CDR3 DNA is TGCGCCAGCAGCCGCAGGACTTCCTGGCCTGAGCAGTTCTTC. Its protein product is CASSRRTSWPEQFF. The chain employs TRBV4-3 and TRBJ2-1, with D maybe TRBD2 (5 bases). The CDR3 extends over 14 amino acids. In germline, CDR1 is LGHNA, CDR2 YSLEER. Trimming stripped 4 bases from V and 9 bases from J, with 16 bases between.

This clone has a single count. The chain couples TRBV7-8 to TRBJ1-5; TRBD1 might be the D (5 bases). The CDR3 consists of 15 residues. V lost 1 base, J lost 2 bases, and 9 bases lay in between. Per germline, CDR1 SGHVS and CDR2 FQNEAQ. CDR3: CASSLGSGGNQPQHF. The CDR3 nucleotides read TGTGCCAGCAGCTTAGGATCGGGGGGCAATCAGCCCCAGCATTTT.

The genes are TRBV6-5 and TRBJ1-3, with D tentatively TRBD1 (6 bases). This CDR3 is built from 12 residues. V was cut by 7 bases and J by 9 bases, with 13 bases left in between. Germline V gene lookup returns CDR1 MNHEY and CDR2 SVGAGI. CDR3 in amino acids: CASTGDTITIYF. The CDR3 DNA reads as TGTGCCAGCACCGGGGACACAATCACCATATATTTT.

Only a few counts were recorded for this clone. The rearrangement joins TRBV5-5 to TRBJ2-7; D is perhaps TRBD1 (5 bases). V was shortened by 0 bases and J by 2 bases, with 12 bases between the two germline ends. Germline CDR1 and CDR2: SGHKS and YYEKEE (reference sequence). This CDR3 has 15 amino acids. In DNA form, the CDR3 reads TGTGCCAGCAGCTTGGACCCGAGACAGACCTACGAGCAGTACTTC. This codes for CASSLDPRQTYEQYF.

This clone was recorded once. One end of the junction fails to match germline, which may point to a read error. V is TRBV11-2 and J is TRBJ1-2; 7 positions agree with TRBD1. This CDR3 is built from 12 residues. The germline CDR1 and CDR2 sequences are SGHAT and FQNNGV. CDR3 nucleotide sequence: TGTGCCAGCAGCTTAGATAGGACCGGACAGGTCTTC. This translates into CASSLDRTGQVF.

V is TRBV30 and J is TRBJ2-5; TRBD1 matches at 10 bases. The CDR3 totals 14 residues. V shed 2 bases, J shed 4 bases, and the junction held 4 bases outside the gene matches. Per the germline V gene, CDR1 is GTSNPN and CDR2 is SVGIG (reference sequence). The CDR3 DNA is TGTGCCTGGAGTACCTGGACAGGGGGAGAGACCCAGTACTTC. This sequence encodes CAWSTWTGGETQYF.

The chain links TRBV10-3 to TRBJ2-1; 15 nucleotides agree with TRBD2. CDR1 is ENHRY and CDR2 is SYGVKD in the germline V gene. The CDR3 extends over 17 amino acids. Losses at the gene ends were 6 bases for V and 0 bases for J; bases not matched to a gene: 3. Here the CDR3 DNA reads TGTGCCATCAGCTGGACTAGCGGGAGGGGCTCCTACAATGAGCAGTTCTTC. The encoded protein is CAISWTSGRGSYNEQFF.

V and J are TRBV4-2 and TRBJ1-1, with D possibly TRBD1 on 5 matching bases. CDR1 and CDR2 from the germline V gene are LGHNA and YNFKEQ. The CDR3 is 13 amino acids. The germline V and J ends were trimmed by 4 bases and 4 bases, with 10 bases remaining between them. As DNA, the CDR3 is TGTGCCAGCAGCCCGCAGGGTAGCACTGAAGCTTTCTTT. Its protein is CASSPQGSTEAFF.

The rearrangement links TRBV2 to TRBJ1-1; 7 bases map to TRBD1. The CDR3 loop spans 13 amino acids. Germline CDR1 is SNHLY and CDR2 is FYNNEI. With 7 bases clipped from V and 3 bases from J, the junction kept 5 bases outside the gene matches. CDR3 in DNA: TGTGCCAGCAAGGGACAGAGGGACACTGAAGCTTTCTTT. It encodes CASKGQRDTEAFF.

The chain links TRBV10-3 to TRBJ1-1, with D possibly being TRBD1 (5 bases). Germline V gene lookup returns CDR1 ENHRY and CDR2 SYGVKD. CDR3 length: 13 amino acids. Trimming removed 9 bases from V and 6 bases from J, with 17 bases in between. The CDR3 bases are TGTGCCATGGGGTGGGGCGGGGGATCTGAAGCTTTCTTT. It specifies CAMGWGGGSEAFF.

The chain has TRBV4-3 and TRBJ1-1; possibly TRBD1 for D (5 bases). Trimming cost V 4 bases and J 2 bases, with 14 bases left between them. Looked up from germline, CDR1 is LGHNA and CDR2 is YSLEER. The CDR3 is made up of 15 amino acids. CDR3 coding DNA: TGCGCCAGCAGCCTCAGGGCCCGATCCAACACTGAAGCTTTCTTT. This gives the protein CASSLRARSNTEAFF.

This clone has only one observation. The chain has TRBV11-3 and TRBJ2-2, with 15 bases matching TRBD2. Germline assignment: CDR1 SGHNT and CDR2 YENEEA. This CDR3 has 16 amino acids. V shed 4 bases and J 6 bases; nucleotides not matched to a gene: 3. The CDR3 sequence is CASSSRTSGGAGELFF. In nucleotides, the CDR3 is TGTGCCAGCAGCTCTCGGACTAGCGGGGGGGCCGGGGAGCTGTTTTTT.

The V call is TRBV28, the J call TRBJ1-5, with D possibly matching TRBD1 (6 bases). V dropped 7 bases and J dropped 6 bases, with 16 bases sitting between them. The CDR3 has 14 residues. Looked up from germline, CDR1 is MDHEN and CDR2 is SYDVKM. Here the CDR3 DNA reads TGTGCCAGCATGGTCCCAGGGGTAGCTCAGCCCCAGCATTTT. It encodes CASMVPGVAQPQHF.

The chain links TRBV7-2 to TRBJ2-3, with 9 positions matching TRBD1. Germline CDR1 reads SGHTA; CDR2 reads FQGNSA. After removal of 1 base from V and 5 bases from J, the junction contained 4 bases not matched to a gene. The CDR3 length is 15 residues. This CDR3 reads CASSLDRGPRDTQYF. The CDR3 DNA reads as TGTGCCAGCAGCTTAGACAGGGGGCCGAGAGATACGCAGTATTTT.

The chain has TRBV6-4 and TRBJ2-7; the match to TRBD2 covers 8 bases. This CDR3 comprises 17 residues. Germline CDR1 is MRHNA and CDR2 is SNTAGT. The trim removed 7 bases at V and 2 bases at J, leaving 16 bases unmatched. The CDR3 sequence is CASIGPEGCSGAYEQYF. The CDR3 DNA reads as TGTGCCAGCATCGGGCCTGAAGGGTGTAGCGGGGCCTACGAGCAGTACTTC.

The chain has TRBV5-1 and TRBJ1-2; the D gene is possibly TRBD1 (6 bases). Trimming removed 4 bases at V and 10 bases at J, with 17 bases between. Germline V gene data show CDR1 as SGHRS and CDR2 as YFSETQ. This CDR3 is built from 13 residues. CDR3 sequence (DNA): TGCGCCAGCAGCCTGGCCGACGGACAGCACTACACCTTC. It codes for CASSLADGQHYTF.

This clone has only a few counts. For the CDR3, the DNA is TGTGCCAGCAGTTTATCGGGGGGAATCTATAATTCACCCCTCCACTTT. Translation: CASSLSGGIYNSPLHF. The chain links TRBV27 to TRBJ1-6, with D possibly TRBD1 on 5 matching bases. Trimming took off 0 bases at V and 3 bases at J, with 9 bases between the two ends. Germline lookup yields CDR1 MNHEY and CDR2 SMNVEV (reference sequence). The CDR3 is 16 residues long.

The genes are TRBV4-2 and TRBJ1-4, with TRBD1 identical over 9 bases. V gave up 1 base and J gave up 5 bases; unmatched junction bases: 5. Germline loops: CDR1 LGHNA, CDR2 YNFKEQ. This CDR3 region has 16 residues. CDR3 amino acids: CASSQVGGQGNEKLFF. The CDR3 DNA is TGTGCCAGCAGCCAAGTAGGAGGACAGGGGAATGAAAAACTGTTTTTT.

The gene calls are TRBV6-1 and TRBJ2-1; TRBD2 matches at 10 bases. The CDR3 is 20 residues long. CDR1 and CDR2 (germline): MNHNS, SASEGT. V gave up 1 base and J gave up 5 bases; unmatched junction bases: 17. The CDR3: CASSEVFWASGRREHNEQFF. CDR3 bases: TGTGCCAGCAGTGAAGTTTTTTGGGCTAGCGGGAGAAGGGAACACAATGAGCAGTTCTTC.

V gene TRBV7-3 combines with J gene TRBJ2-3; the D gene is possibly TRBD2 (6 bases). Between the trimmed V and J ends, which lost 2 bases and 1 base, there was a span of 7 bases. The length of the CDR3 is 14 residues. CDR1 SGHTA and CDR2 FQGTGA come from the germline V gene. In nucleotides, the CDR3 is TGTGCCAGCAGCTTAGGGACTCGCACAGATACGCAGTATTTT. Translating it yields CASSLGTRTDTQYF.

This chain connects TRBV9 to TRBJ1-4; the D is unclear. Germline V gene lookup returns CDR1 SGDLS and CDR2 YYNGEE. The CDR3 consists of 14 residues. The ends were cut back, 6 bases at V and 4 bases at J, with 13 bases in the middle. The DNA of the CDR3 is TGTGCCAGCAACCAAGGCGGAAATAATGAAAAACTGTTTTTT. Translated, it gives CASNQGGNNEKLFF.

The chain employs TRBV3-1 (or the pseudogene TRBV3-2) and TRBJ2-3; 12 bases are shared with TRBD2. Trimming took 1 base from V and 6 from J; bases not matched to a gene: 20. The CDR3 runs to 21 residues. CDR1 is LGHDT and CDR2 is YNNKEL in the germline V gene (reference sequence). The CDR3 reads CASSQAKEVGLAGIRADTQYF. DNA of the CDR3: TGTGCCAGCAGCCAAGCCAAAGAGGTTGGACTAGCGGGAATTCGTGCGGATACGCAGTATTTT.

V and J are TRBV7-9 and TRBJ1-6, with TRBD1 matching 9 bases. Germline values: CDR1 SEHNR, CDR2 FQNEAQ (reference sequence). CDR3 length: 14 residues. V lost 5 bases and J lost 10; bases outside the gene matches: 6. CDR3 coding DNA: TGTGCCAGCAGCATGGACAGGGGACGATCACCCCTCCACTTT. It codes for CASSMDRGRSPLHF.

This sequence joins TRBV12-3 or TRBV12-4 and TRBJ1-1; 9 positions match TRBD1. This CDR3 has 13 amino acids. V was clipped by 6 bases and J by 7 bases; unmatched bases: 6. The CDR3 coding sequence is TGTGCCAGCAGCCGGGGACAGGGCCTTGAAGCTTTCTTT. It translates to CASSRGQGLEAFF.

The CDR3 spells CASKSLAGDEQFF. The DNA of the CDR3 is TGTGCCAGCAAAAGTCTAGCGGGAGATGAGCAGTTCTTC. The chain uses TRBV6-1 and TRBJ2-1; 10 positions agree with TRBD2. The CDR3 has 13 residues. Germline V gene data show CDR1 as MNHNS and CDR2 as SASEGT. The J segment lost 8 bases and the V segment lost 7 bases, leaving 5 bases of the junction unmatched.